This is a list of T cell receptor beta chains from one sample in a study of blood T cells in healthy people across ages. TCRdb independently ran MiXCR on the 5' RACE reads; one entry per CDR3 protein. The table lists about 2 million distinct CDR3 sequences, around 50% of them singletons. Sequencing was performed on blood. These TCRs come from a woman between 35 and 50 years old in good health. CDR3s include the opening cysteine and the closing phenylalanine or tryptophan. A D gene is named only where the DNA matches it firmly. Only part of the rows carry a size: once, few, many, or a class if the clone is expanded.

j_call: TRBJ2-1; d_call: TRBD2; v_call: TRBV20-1; clone_size: few; cdr3_nt: TGCAGTGCTCCTCGAGGGGTGGGGGGGTACAATGAGCAGTTCTTC; cdr3_aa: CSAPRGVGGYNEQFF
j_call: TRBJ2-1; d_call: NA; v_call: TRBV4-3; clone_size: few; cdr3_nt: TGCGCCAGCAGCCAAGTACCCGGGACAGCCGGAGGGTTTGAGCAGTTCTTC; cdr3_aa: CASSQVPGTAGGFEQFF
j_call: TRBJ1-2; d_call: NA; v_call: TRBV20-1; clone_size: few; cdr3_nt: TGCAGTGCTAGAGTCGGGATGATCTATGGCTACACCTTC; cdr3_aa: CSARVGMIYGYTF
j_call: TRBJ2-3; d_call: NA; v_call: TRBV4-3; clone_size: NA; cdr3_nt: TGCGCCAGCAGCCAAGAGCCCAGCGGAGGGGGCGATACGCAGTATTTT; cdr3_aa: CASSQEPSGGGDTQYF
j_call: TRBJ2-7; d_call: NA; v_call: TRBV5-8; clone_size: NA; cdr3_nt: TGTGCCAGTGGGGAAAGGTGGTACGAGCAGTACTTC; cdr3_aa: CASGERWYEQYF
j_call: TRBJ2-5; d_call: NA; v_call: TRBV6-2/TRBV6-3; clone_size: NA; cdr3_nt: TGTGCCAGCGAGACCGGCTGGGTTGTGGAGACCCAGTACTTC; cdr3_aa: CASETGWVVETQYF
j_call: TRBJ2-5; d_call: TRBD2; v_call: TRBV9; clone_size: NA; cdr3_nt: TGTGCCAGCAGCGTAGATGATAGCGGGGGGCTGTTAGAGACCCAGTACTTC; cdr3_aa: CASSVDDSGGLLETQYF
j_call: TRBJ2-5; d_call: NA; v_call: TRBV9; clone_size: NA; cdr3_nt: TGTGCCAGCAGCGTATCTGGCAGGGCCCAAGAGACCCAGTACTTC; cdr3_aa: CASSVSGRAQETQYF
j_call: TRBJ2-2; d_call: TRBD2; v_call: TRBV20-1; clone_size: few; cdr3_nt: TGCAGCGCATCGCAAGCGGGGTCACCGAGAGGCGGGGAGCTGTTTTTT; cdr3_aa: CSASQAGSPRGGELFF
j_call: TRBJ2-7; d_call: TRBD2; v_call: TRBV6-6; clone_size: NA; cdr3_nt: TGTGCCAGCAGGGACAGGGTGACTAGCGGGGAGTACGAGCAGTACTTC; cdr3_aa: CASRDRVTSGEYEQYF
j_call: TRBJ1-2; d_call: NA; v_call: TRBV29-1; clone_size: NA; cdr3_nt: TGCAGCGTTGAAGACATTAGGACTTATGGCTACACCTTC; cdr3_aa: CSVEDIRTYGYTF
j_call: TRBJ2-5; d_call: NA; v_call: TRBV3-1; clone_size: NA; cdr3_nt: TGTGCCAGCAGCCAAGAACCGGGGCAGCGCCAAGAGACCCAGTACTTC; cdr3_aa: CASSQEPGQRQETQYF
j_call: TRBJ1-5; d_call: NA; v_call: TRBV7-2; clone_size: NA; cdr3_nt: TGTGCCAGCAGCTTAATGAGGGGGGTTGGTCAGCCCCAGCATTTT; cdr3_aa: CASSLMRGVGQPQHF
j_call: TRBJ2-5; d_call: TRBD2; v_call: TRBV7-2; clone_size: few; cdr3_nt: TGTGCCAGCAGGAGTCTTAGTTCCACTAGCGGGGAGACCCAGTACTTC; cdr3_aa: CASRSLSSTSGETQYF
j_call: TRBJ2-7; d_call: TRBD1; v_call: TRBV28; clone_size: NA; cdr3_nt: TGTGCCAGCCCCTCAGACAGGGCTCCCTACGAGCAGTACTTC; cdr3_aa: CASPSDRAPYEQYF
j_call: TRBJ1-2; d_call: NA; v_call: TRBV12-3/TRBV12-4; clone_size: NA; cdr3_nt: TGTGCCAGCAGTCCGGACAGCATCTATGGCTACACCTTC; cdr3_aa: CASSPDSIYGYTF
j_call: TRBJ2-6; d_call: NA; v_call: TRBV29-1; clone_size: few; cdr3_nt: TGCAGCGTCGACGCGAACCCTGGGGCCAACGTCCTGACTTTC; cdr3_aa: CSVDANPGANVLTF
j_call: TRBJ2-5; d_call: TRBD1; v_call: TRBV10-2; clone_size: many; cdr3_nt: TGCGCCAGCAGACCCAGGGGGCAGGAGACCCAGTACTTC; cdr3_aa: CASRPRGQETQYF
j_call: TRBJ1-1; d_call: NA; v_call: TRBV6-5; clone_size: NA; cdr3_nt: TGTGCCAGCAGCGACAGGAGGAGAGCTTTCTTT; cdr3_aa: CASSDRRRAFF
j_call: TRBJ2-1; d_call: TRBD2; v_call: TRBV20-1; clone_size: NA; cdr3_nt: TGCAGTGCTTACTCGACTAGCGGGGGCTACTACAATGAGCAGTTCTTC; cdr3_aa: CSAYSTSGGYYNEQFF
j_call: TRBJ1-2; d_call: NA; v_call: TRBV10-2; clone_size: NA; cdr3_nt: TGCGCCAGCAGTGAGTCGGGCAGGGAGGCCTATGGCTACACCTTC; cdr3_aa: CASSESGREAYGYTF
j_call: TRBJ2-3; d_call: TRBD1; v_call: TRBV28; clone_size: NA; cdr3_nt: TGTGCCGCTTCCCCCCAGCGGGACAGGGTCACAGATACGCAGTATTTT; cdr3_aa: CAASPQRDRVTDTQYF
j_call: TRBJ2-1; d_call: NA; v_call: TRBV13; clone_size: NA; cdr3_nt: TGTGCCAGCAGCTTAAGGGCAGGCCCCAATGAGCAGTTCTTC; cdr3_aa: CASSLRAGPNEQFF
j_call: TRBJ2-5; d_call: TRBD1; v_call: TRBV24-1; clone_size: NA; cdr3_nt: TGTGCCACCAGTACCGGGGACAGGGAAAAAGTGGCGAATGAGCAGTACTTC; cdr3_aa: CATSTGDREKVANEQYF
j_call: TRBJ1-4; d_call: TRBD1; v_call: TRBV29-1; clone_size: NA; cdr3_nt: TGCAGCGCGGGACAGACAGAAAAACTGTTTTTT; cdr3_aa: CSAGQTEKLFF
j_call: TRBJ2-3; d_call: TRBD2; v_call: TRBV4-3; clone_size: NA; cdr3_nt: TGCGCCAGCGCCCCTGACGGGGGGGCAGGAGATACGCAGTATTTT; cdr3_aa: CASAPDGGAGDTQYF